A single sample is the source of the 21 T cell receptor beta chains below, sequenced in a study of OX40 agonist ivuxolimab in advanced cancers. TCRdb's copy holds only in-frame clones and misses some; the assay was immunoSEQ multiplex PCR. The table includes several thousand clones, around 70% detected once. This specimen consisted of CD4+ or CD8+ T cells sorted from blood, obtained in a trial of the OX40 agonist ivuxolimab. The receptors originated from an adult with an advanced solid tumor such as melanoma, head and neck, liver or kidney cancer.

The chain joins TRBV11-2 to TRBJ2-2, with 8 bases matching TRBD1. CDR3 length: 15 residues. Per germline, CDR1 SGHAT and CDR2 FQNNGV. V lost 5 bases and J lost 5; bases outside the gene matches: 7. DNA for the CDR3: TGTGCCAGCAGCGCAGGACAGGGAAAAACCGGGGAGCTGTTTTTT. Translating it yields CASSAGQGKTGELFF.

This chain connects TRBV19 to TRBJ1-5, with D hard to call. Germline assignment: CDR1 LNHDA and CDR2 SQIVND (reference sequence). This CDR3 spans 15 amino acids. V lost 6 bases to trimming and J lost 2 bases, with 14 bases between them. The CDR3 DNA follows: TGTGCCAGTAGCTTCTTCAGTGGGGGCAATCAGCCCCAGCATTTT. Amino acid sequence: CASSFFSGGNQPQHF. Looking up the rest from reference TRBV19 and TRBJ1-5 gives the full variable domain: DGGITQSPKYLFRKEGQNVTLSCEQNLNHDAMYWYRQDPGQGLRLIYYSQIVNDFQKGDIAEGYSVSREKKESFPLTVTSAQKNPTAFYLCASSFFSGGNQPQHFGDGTRLSIL.

The CDR3 spells CASSPARGGSNTGELFF. CDR3 nucleotides: TGTGCCAGCAGCCCCGCCCGGGGCGGTTCGAACACCGGGGAGCTGTTTTTT. J is TRBJ2-2 and V is TRBV7-8; D could derive from TRBD1 or TRBD2 (5 bases each). Looked up from germline, CDR1 is SGHVS and CDR2 is FQNEAQ. Between the trimmed V and J ends, which lost 5 bases and 0 bases, there was a span of 16 bases. The CDR3 covers 17 residues.

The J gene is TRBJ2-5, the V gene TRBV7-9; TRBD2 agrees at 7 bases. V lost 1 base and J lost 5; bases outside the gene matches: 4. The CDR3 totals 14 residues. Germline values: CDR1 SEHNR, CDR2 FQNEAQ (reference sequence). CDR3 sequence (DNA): TGTGCCAGCAGCTTAGTAGACGGGAGGGAGACCCAGTACTTC. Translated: CASSLVDGRETQYF.

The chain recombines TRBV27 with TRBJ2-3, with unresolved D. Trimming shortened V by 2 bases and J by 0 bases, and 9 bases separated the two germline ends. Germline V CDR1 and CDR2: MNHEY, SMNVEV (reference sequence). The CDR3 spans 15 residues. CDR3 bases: TGTGCCAGCAGTTTAATTCCCGGAAGCACAGATACGCAGTATTTT. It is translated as CASSLIPGSTDTQYF.

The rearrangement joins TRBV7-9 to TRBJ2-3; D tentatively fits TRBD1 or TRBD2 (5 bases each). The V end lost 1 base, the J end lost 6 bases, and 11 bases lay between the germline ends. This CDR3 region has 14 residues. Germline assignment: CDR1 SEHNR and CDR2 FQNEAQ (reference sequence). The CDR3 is CASSLGEGPDTQYF. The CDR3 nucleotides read TGTGCCAGCAGCTTAGGAGAGGGGCCGGATACGCAGTATTTT.

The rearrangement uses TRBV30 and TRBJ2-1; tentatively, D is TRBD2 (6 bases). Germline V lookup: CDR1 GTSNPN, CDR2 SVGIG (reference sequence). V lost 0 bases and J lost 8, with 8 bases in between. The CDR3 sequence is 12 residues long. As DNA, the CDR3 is TGTGCCTGGAGTGTCTGGGGGGATGAGCAGTTCTTC. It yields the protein CAWSVWGDEQFF.

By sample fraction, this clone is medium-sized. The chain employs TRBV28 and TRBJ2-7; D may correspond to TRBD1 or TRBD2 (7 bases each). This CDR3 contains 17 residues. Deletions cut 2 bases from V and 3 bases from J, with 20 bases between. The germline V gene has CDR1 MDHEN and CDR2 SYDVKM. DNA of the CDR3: TGTGCCAGCAGTTTAAAGGCAGGGGGAGGGGGAAGCTACGAGCAGTACTTC. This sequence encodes CASSLKAGGGGSYEQYF.

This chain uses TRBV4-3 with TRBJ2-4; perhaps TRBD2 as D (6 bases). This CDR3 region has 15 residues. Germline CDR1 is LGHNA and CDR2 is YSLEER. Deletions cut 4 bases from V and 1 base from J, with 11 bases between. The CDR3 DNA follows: TGCGCCAGCAGCCGAACGGGGGACGCCAAAAACATTCAGTACTTC. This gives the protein CASSRTGDAKNIQYF.

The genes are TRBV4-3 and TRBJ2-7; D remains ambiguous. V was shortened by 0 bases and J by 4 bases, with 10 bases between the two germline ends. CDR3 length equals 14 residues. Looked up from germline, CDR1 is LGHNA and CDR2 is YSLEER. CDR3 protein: CASSQEFGQYEQYF. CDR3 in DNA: TGCGCCAGCAGCCAAGAGTTCGGTCAGTACGAGCAGTACTTC.

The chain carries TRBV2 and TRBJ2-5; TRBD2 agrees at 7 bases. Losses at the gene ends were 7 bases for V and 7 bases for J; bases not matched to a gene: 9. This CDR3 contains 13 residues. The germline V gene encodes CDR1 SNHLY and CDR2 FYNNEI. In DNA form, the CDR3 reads TGTGCCAGCATGGGAGGGCCCGAGGGGACCCAGTACTTC. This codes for CASMGGPEGTQYF.

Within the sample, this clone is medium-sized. The CDR3 nucleotides are TGTGCCAGCGGCGTCGGGACTAGTGGATTCTACGAGCAGTACTTC. It is translated as CASGVGTSGFYEQYF. The V call is TRBV27, the J call TRBJ2-7; 8 nucleotides align to TRBD2. V dropped 8 bases and J dropped 3; count of bases not matched to a gene: 12. Germline values: CDR1 MNHEY, CDR2 SMNVEV (reference sequence). This CDR3 has 15 amino acids.

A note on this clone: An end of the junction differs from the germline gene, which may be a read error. Written as DNA, the CDR3 is TGTGCCAGCAGGTTGGGCGGGGGGGAGCAGTACTTC. This codes for CASRLGGGEQYF. This chain uses TRBV5-4 with TRBJ2-7; 8 nucleotides align to TRBD2. The CDR3 extends over 12 amino acids. Germline V gives CDR1 SGHNT, CDR2 YYREEE (reference sequence).

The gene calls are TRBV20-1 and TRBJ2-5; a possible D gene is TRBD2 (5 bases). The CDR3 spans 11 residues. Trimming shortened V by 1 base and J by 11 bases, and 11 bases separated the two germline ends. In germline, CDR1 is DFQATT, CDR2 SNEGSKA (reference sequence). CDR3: CSARVGAEQYF. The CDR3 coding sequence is TGCAGTGCTAGAGTGGGAGCGGAGCAGTACTTC.

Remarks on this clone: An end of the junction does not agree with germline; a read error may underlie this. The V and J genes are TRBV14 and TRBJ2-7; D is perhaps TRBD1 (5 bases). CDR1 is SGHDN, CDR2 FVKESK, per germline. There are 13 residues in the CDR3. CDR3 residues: CASSQANTVQVFF. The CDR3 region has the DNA TGTGCCAGCAGCCAAGCAAATACTGTACAGGTTTTCTTC.

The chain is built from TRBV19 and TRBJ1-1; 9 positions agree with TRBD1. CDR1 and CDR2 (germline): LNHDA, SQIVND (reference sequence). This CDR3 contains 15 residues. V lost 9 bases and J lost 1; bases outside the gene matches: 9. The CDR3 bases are TGTGCCAGCAAGGACAGGGGTAGGGGGAACACTGAAGCTTTCTTT. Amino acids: CASKDRGRGNTEAFF. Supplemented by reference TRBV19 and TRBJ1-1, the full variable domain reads DGGITQSPKYLFRKEGQNVTLSCEQNLNHDAMYWYRQDPGQGLRLIYYSQIVNDFQKGDIAEGYSVSREKKESFPLTVTSAQKNPTAFYLCASKDRGRGNTEAFFGQGTRLTVV.

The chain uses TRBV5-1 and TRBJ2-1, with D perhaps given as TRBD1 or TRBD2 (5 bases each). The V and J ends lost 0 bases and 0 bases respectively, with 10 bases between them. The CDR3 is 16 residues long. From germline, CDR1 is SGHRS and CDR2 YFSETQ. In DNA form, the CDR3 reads TGCGCCAGCAGCTTGGGTTATGGGGGCTCCTACAATGAGCAGTTCTTC. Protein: CASSLGYGGSYNEQFF.

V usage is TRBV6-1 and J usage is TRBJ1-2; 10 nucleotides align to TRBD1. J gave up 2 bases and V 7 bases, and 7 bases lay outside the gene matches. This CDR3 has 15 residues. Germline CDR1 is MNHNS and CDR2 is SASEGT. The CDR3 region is CASMIGQGGNYGYTF. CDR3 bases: TGTGCCAGCATGATCGGACAGGGGGGAAACTATGGCTACACCTTC.

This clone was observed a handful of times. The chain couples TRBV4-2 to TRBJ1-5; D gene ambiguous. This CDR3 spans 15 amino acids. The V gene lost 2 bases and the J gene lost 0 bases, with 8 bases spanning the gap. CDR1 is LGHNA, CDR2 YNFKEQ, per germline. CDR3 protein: CASSQLGFSNQPQHF. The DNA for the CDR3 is TGTGCCAGCAGCCAATTAGGGTTTAGCAATCAGCCCCAGCATTTT.

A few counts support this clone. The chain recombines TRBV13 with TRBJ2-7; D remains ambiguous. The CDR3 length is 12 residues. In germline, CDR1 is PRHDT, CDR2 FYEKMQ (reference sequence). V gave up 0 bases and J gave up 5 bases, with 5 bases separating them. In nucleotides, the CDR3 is TGTGCCAGCAGCTTAGGAGGGAACGAGCAGTACTTC. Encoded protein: CASSLGGNEQYF.

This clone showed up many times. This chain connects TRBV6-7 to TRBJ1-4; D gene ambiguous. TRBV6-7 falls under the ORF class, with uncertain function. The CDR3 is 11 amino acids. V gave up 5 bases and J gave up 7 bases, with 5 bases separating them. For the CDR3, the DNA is TGTGCCAGCAGTCCCGGTGAAAAACTGTTTTTT. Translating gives CASSPGEKLFF.